This T cell receptor (beta chain) appears in the sequencing data of a study of blood T cell repertoires in COVID-19. About the study: Both acute and convalescent COVID-19 samples were obtained from the United States, Italy and Spain. The analysed material was cDNA or gDNA that came from T cells, B-cell-depleted T cells, or PBMCs.

Living in about two dozen US areas, the participants were between roughly 18 and 90 years of age. Clones were sequenced by immunoSEQ multiplex PCR, and TCRdb holds only the in-frame ones, with some missing. The sample consists of about 250,000 clones, about nine tenths of them appearing once. Sequenced sample: PBMCs or T cells enriched from blood (not recorded which). The TCR originated in a man aged 40-55 years who had recovered from COVID-19.

The CDR3 region is CASNPEGRGELFF. CDR3 sequence (DNA): TGTGCCAGCAATCCGGAGGGCAGAGGGGAGCTGTTTTTT. The chain uses TRBV6-5 and TRBJ2-2; perhaps TRBD2 as D (6 bases). The CDR3 totals 13 residues. Germline values: CDR1 MNHEY, CDR2 SVGAGI. V lost 7 bases, J lost 8 bases, and 14 bases lay in between.